This T cell receptor (beta chain) was sequenced in a study of Ad26.COV2.S vaccination and SARS-CoV-2 variants. Study background: This donor came from the COV1001 trial of Ad26.COV2.S. Each vaccinee took Ad26.COV2.S intramuscularly, once or twice 56 days apart.

Treatment reported: over 15 received Ad26.COV2.S at low or high dose, single or two shots; about five received placebo; per-sample allocation not given. Collection of samples fell on day 63 after the first vaccine or placebo injection. Per the germline V gene, CDR1 is MDHEN and CDR2 is SYDVKM. After removal of 4 bases from V and 5 bases from J, the junction contained 4 bases not matched to a gene. The length of the CDR3 is 15 residues. Comments on this clone: Its antigen remains unknown.

Only in-frame clones appear in the TCRdb table, and some are missing; sequencing was by immunoSEQ multiplex PCR. The sample includes some 390,000 clones, about nine tenths of them seen just once. Study-level results: The analyses of TCR breadth and depth may have understated the size of total T cell responses. There was reportedly substantial breadth in spike-specific CD8+ and CD4+ T cell responses after vaccination.

V is TRBV28 and J is TRBJ2-2; TRBD2 aligns across 10 bases. The receptor was isolated from a person aged 18-60 years who received the Ad26.COV2.S COVID-19 vaccine or a placebo. Sequencing used peripheral blood, obtained in a trial of Ad26.COV2.S vaccine versus placebo. The DNA of the CDR3 is TGTGCCAGCAGTTCCACTAGCGGGGCTACCGGGGAGCTGTTTTTT. Translated, it gives CASSSTSGATGELFF.